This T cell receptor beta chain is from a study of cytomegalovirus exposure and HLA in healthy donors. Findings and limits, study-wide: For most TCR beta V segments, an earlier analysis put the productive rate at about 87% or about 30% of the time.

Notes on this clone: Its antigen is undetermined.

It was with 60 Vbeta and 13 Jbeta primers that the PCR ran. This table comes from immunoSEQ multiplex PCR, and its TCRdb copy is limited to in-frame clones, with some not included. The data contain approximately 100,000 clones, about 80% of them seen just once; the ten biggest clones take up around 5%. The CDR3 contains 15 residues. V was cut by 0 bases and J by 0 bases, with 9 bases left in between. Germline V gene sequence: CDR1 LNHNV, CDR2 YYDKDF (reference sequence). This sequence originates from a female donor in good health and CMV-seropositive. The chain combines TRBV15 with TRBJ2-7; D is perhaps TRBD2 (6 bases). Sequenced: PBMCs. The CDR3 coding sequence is TGTGCCACCAGCAGAGAACGGGGGAGCTCCTACGAGCAGTACTTC. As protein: CATSRERGSSYEQYF. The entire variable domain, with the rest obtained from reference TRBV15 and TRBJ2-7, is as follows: DAMVIQNPRYQVTQFGKPVTLSCSQTLNHNVMYWYQQKSSQAPKLLFHYYDKDFNNEADTPDNFQSRRPNTSFCFLDIRSPGLGDTAMYLCATSRERGSSYEQYFGPGTRLTVT.